This TCR beta chain was observed in a study of Ad26.COV2.S vaccination and SARS-CoV-2 variants. General observations from the study: Reports say spike-specific CD8+ and CD4+ T cell responses covered substantial breadth after vaccination. Participants in the vaccine arm had higher spike-specific TCR breadth; placebo recipients had lower.

Sequenced by immunoSEQ multiplex PCR; TCRdb stores in-frame clones only, minus some. The sample consists of roughly 180,000 clones, 70% to 90% of them appearing once. About this clone: Its antigen remains unidentified.

This CDR3 has 15 amino acids. The junction had 4 bases not matched to a gene; V was cut back by 3 bases and J by 2 bases. Germline CDR1 KGHSH, CDR2 LQKENI. The sequenced sample was peripheral blood, obtained after recovery from COVID-19. The rearrangement joins TRBV18 to TRBJ2-7, with 10 bases fitting TRBD2. The TCR was taken from a human donor who had recovered from COVID-19. In DNA form, the CDR3 reads TGTGCCAGCTCACCTGGTACTAGCGGGACCTACGAGCAGTACTTC. Its translation is CASSPGTSGTYEQYF.